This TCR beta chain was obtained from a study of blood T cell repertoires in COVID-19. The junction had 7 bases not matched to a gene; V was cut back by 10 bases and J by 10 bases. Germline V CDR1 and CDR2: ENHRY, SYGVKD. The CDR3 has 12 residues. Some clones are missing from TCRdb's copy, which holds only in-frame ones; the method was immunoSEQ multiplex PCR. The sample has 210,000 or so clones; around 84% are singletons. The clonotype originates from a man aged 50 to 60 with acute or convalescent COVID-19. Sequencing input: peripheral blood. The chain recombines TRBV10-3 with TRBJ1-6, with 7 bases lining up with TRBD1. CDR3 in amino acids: CASTQGNSPLHF. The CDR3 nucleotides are TGTGCCAGCACACAGGGGAACTCACCCCTCCACTTT.